This T cell receptor (beta chain) was sequenced during a study of T-cell reconstitution after alpha-beta-depleted transplantation in children. The sample holds many counts of this clonotype. The CDR3 is 13 residues long. Germline-derived CDR1 and CDR2 are MDHEN and SYDVKM. The germline V and J ends were trimmed by 10 bases and 5 bases, with 17 bases remaining between them. Construction of the TCRbeta library involved unique molecular identifiers. From the PCR reads, TCRdb called clonotypes with MiXCR, one entry per CDR3 protein. The sample shows more than 200,000 distinct CDR3 sequences, 9.7% of them seen only once.

The chain employs TRBV28 and TRBJ2-5; D not resolved. This TCR derives from a human donor who donated a stem cell graft to a child with SCID. The source was PBMCs from the stem cell graft donor, collected from the stem cell graft. In DNA, the CDR3 is TGTGCCACCCTCGACCCCTATGCGGAGACCCAGTACTTC. As protein: CATLDPYAETQYF. Full variable domain (missing parts from reference TRBV28 and TRBJ2-5): DVKVTQSSRYLVKRTGEKVFLECVQDMDHENMFWYRQDPGLGLRLIYFSYDVKMKEKGDIPEGYSVSREKKERFSLILESASTNQTSMYLCATLDPYAETQYFGPGTRLLVL.